This T cell receptor beta chain derives from a study of T cells in Graves' hyperthyroidism and ophthalmopathy. This clonotype was seen many times. RNA transcripts were the template for amplifying TCR beta CDR3 regions. The primer set for the first-round RT-PCR of the TCR CDR3 was HTBI. Using its own MiXCR run on the multiplex PCR reads, TCRdb lists one record per CDR3 protein. Found here are roughly 600,000 distinct CDR3 sequences, about 14% of them singletons; the top ten hold roughly an eighth. The V segment lost 0 bases and the J segment 0 bases; nucleotides outside the gene matches: 13. The germline V gene encodes CDR1 SGHTA and CDR2 FQGNSA. The CDR3 is 20 amino acids. Investigators excluded patients with uncontrolled infection, other autoimmune disease, pregnancy or lactation.

The chain has TRBV7-2 and TRBJ2-3, with 9 bases aligning to TRBD2. This receptor was identified in a woman between 45 and 60 years old with Graves' ophthalmopathy. Sequences were obtained from blood. This chain's CDR3 is CASSLADKSTSGLSTDTQYF. CDR3 DNA sequence: TGTGCCAGCAGCTTAGCGGACAAATCGACTAGCGGCCTTAGCACAGATACGCAGTATTTT.